This T cell receptor (beta chain) was captured in a study of blood T cell repertoires in COVID-19. Sequencing was performed with immunoSEQ multiplex PCR; in TCRdb, only in-frame clones are kept and a portion is missing. The sample lists 250,000 to 350,000 clones; nearly 90% were seen once. Germline loops: CDR1 SEHNR, CDR2 FQNEAQ (reference sequence). The CDR3 has 13 amino acids. Trimming took 10 bases from V and 3 from J, leaving 13 bases between them. This clone was detected once. Cohort allocation depended upon clinical history that participants reported. Recovery meant two consecutive negative NP/OP PCR tests, professional clearance, or resolved symptoms.

This sequence was found in a woman in her 30s who had recovered from COVID-19. The V and J genes are TRBV7-9 and TRBJ2-1; no clear D. Sequencing input: PBMCs or T cells enriched from blood (not recorded which). CDR3: CATSVVHYNEQFF. Written as DNA, the CDR3 is TGTGCCACCTCGGTGGTCCACTACAATGAGCAGTTCTTC.